This T cell receptor beta chain was recorded in a study of PD-1 blockade in classical Hodgkin lymphoma. The protocol was immunoSEQ multiplex PCR, while the TCRdb copy is restricted to in-frame clones and leaves out a portion. The sample includes about 110,000 clones, roughly 87% seen only once; the top ten take roughly 21%. In the case of this clone: The antigen remains undetermined.

The CDR3 spans 13 residues. Germline trimming cut 5 bases from V and 5 bases from J; bases unmatched to any gene: 4. The V gene's germline CDR1 is MNHEY and CDR2 SVGAGI. Study findings and constraints: CD4+ TCR diversity, unlike CD8+, climbed significantly by C4D1.

All the patients suffered relapse after autologous stem cell transplantation, and brentuximab vedotin exposure differed. This clonotype was sampled from a human donor with classical Hodgkin lymphoma. Sequencing used peripheral blood mononuclear cells (PBMCs), obtained before the second cycle of nivolumab. This sequence joins TRBV6-5 and TRBJ1-1; TRBD1 agrees at 8 bases. The CDR3 loop is CASSTTGETEAFF. The CDR3 DNA reads TGTGCCAGCAGTACGACAGGGGAGACTGAAGCTTTCTTT.